This T cell receptor (beta chain) was documented in a study of blood T cell repertoires in COVID-19. Study information: Sample material is recorded as cDNA or gDNA derived from T cells, B-cell-depleted T cells, or PBMCs.

CDR1 is MGHDK and CDR2 is SYGVNS in the germline V gene. Trimming shortened V by 1 base and J by 6 bases, and 12 bases separated the two germline ends. The CDR3 consists of 14 residues. As originally analysed: Nucleated cell number was recorded as an estimate derived from reference gene primer amplification. Assay used: immunoSEQ multiplex PCR; TCRdb lists only in-frame clones, some missing. That table gives V, J and clone size, and the DNA gave D and trimming. Of about 410,000 clones listed, approximately 91% were seen once; the top ten hold roughly 1.4%. Material: peripheral blood. This receptor was obtained from a woman in her thirties or forties with COVID-19, enrolled during active disease. The chain uses TRBV25-1 and TRBJ1-1; the D is unclear. CDR3 residues: CASSESMRASEAFF. The DNA of the CDR3 is TGTGCCAGCAGTGAATCGATGAGGGCCTCTGAAGCTTTCTTT.